One and the same sample provided the 17 T cell receptor beta chains below, sequenced in a study of response to subunit inactivated influenza vaccine. One entry per CDR3 protein results from TCRdb running MiXCR on the RT-PCR reads. Here the sample spans hundreds of thousands of distinct CDR3 sequences, less than 10% being singletons. The sequencing here drew on PBMCs from blood, taken 23 months after vaccination. Receptor source: a man aged 50 to 75 who received an inactivated influenza vaccine.

This clonotype came up many times. The chain has TRBV12-3 or TRBV12-4 and TRBJ1-5, with 10 bases that match TRBD1. The CDR3 totals 14 residues. The V gene end was trimmed by 1 base and the J gene end by 6 bases; junction bases not matched to a gene: 0. The CDR3 DNA is TGTGCCAGCAGTTTAGGGACAGGGGGTCAGCCCCAGCATTTT. Translation: CASSLGTGGQPQHF.

V and J are TRBV7-2 and TRBJ2-3; D may be TRBD1 (5 bases). The CDR3 extends over 15 amino acids. V was clipped by 2 bases and J by 1 base, with 10 bases between them. Germline V gene sequence: CDR1 SGHTA, CDR2 FQGNSA. The CDR3 nucleotides read TGTGCCAGCAGCTTATCAGGGTTGGGCACAGATACGCAGTATTTT. Translation gives CASSLSGLGTDTQYF.

This clonotype was observed at least ten times. The rearrangement links TRBV15 to TRBJ2-3; 8 positions match TRBD1. This CDR3 contains 16 residues. Losses at the gene ends were 7 bases for V and 1 base for J; bases not matched to a gene: 10. Germline lookup yields CDR1 LNHNV and CDR2 YYDKDF (reference sequence). The CDR3 bases are TGTGCCACCACCGCCTTAGGACAGGGCCGCACAGATACGCAGTATTTT. Protein product: CATTALGQGRTDTQYF.

The chain carries TRBV12-3 or TRBV12-4 and TRBJ1-3; D is perhaps TRBD1 (6 bases). V was trimmed by 6 bases and J by 0 bases, leaving 12 bases between them. This CDR3 contains 15 residues. This chain's CDR3 is CASSRGQTSGNTIYF. CDR3 bases: TGTGCCAGCAGCAGAGGACAGACCTCTGGAAACACCATATATTTT.

This clonotype was seen ten or more times. The V gene is TRBV5-1, the J gene TRBJ2-7, with 8 nucleotides matching TRBD1. V was pared by 4 bases and J by 0 bases, with 6 bases of the junction left unmatched. The CDR3 has 15 amino acids. Germline CDR1 and CDR2: SGHRS and YFSETQ. The CDR3 reads CASSKGQGHSYEQYF. DNA of the CDR3: TGCGCCAGCAGCAAAGGACAGGGACACTCCTACGAGCAGTACTTC.

This clonotype has a handful of counts. The V call is TRBV5-1, the J call TRBJ2-3, with D maybe TRBD1 (6 bases). CDR1 and CDR2 from the germline V gene are SGHRS and YFSETQ. CDR3 length equals 15 residues. V lost 4 bases, J lost 1 base, and 13 bases lay in between. DNA for the CDR3: TGCGCCAGCAGCGCACAGGGTCTCGGCACAGATACGCAGTATTTT. The encoded protein is CASSAQGLGTDTQYF.

V is TRBV7-2 and J is TRBJ2-6; 7 bases agree with TRBD2. J gave up 0 bases and V 5 bases, and 13 bases lay outside the gene matches. This CDR3 is built from 19 residues. Germline assignment: CDR1 SGHTA and CDR2 FQGNSA. CDR3 DNA: TGTGCCAGCAGCCTATCGGCGGGGGTCTTACGCTCTGGGGCCAACGTCCTGACTTTC. Translation: CASSLSAGVLRSGANVLTF.

This clonotype was counted at least ten times. The rearrangement links TRBV15 to TRBJ2-2; D unclear. Between the trimmed V and J ends, which lost 4 bases and 6 bases, there was a span of 9 bases. This CDR3 has 13 residues. Germline V gives CDR1 LNHNV, CDR2 YYDKDF (reference sequence). The CDR3 is CATSTRGAGELFF. The CDR3 nucleotides are TGTGCCACCAGCACCAGAGGTGCCGGGGAGCTGTTTTTT.

This clonotype has a handful of counts. The gene calls are TRBV7-2 and TRBJ2-7; TRBD1 is a possible D gene (6 bases). The CDR3 spans 14 residues. Germline CDR1 is SGHTA and CDR2 is FQGNSA. Trimming took 6 bases from V and 2 from J, leaving 14 bases between them. The CDR3 here is CASSFQQGTYEQYF. CDR3 DNA: TGTGCCAGCAGTTTTCAACAGGGTACCTACGAGCAGTACTTC.

A note on this clonotype: A single base separates this from a much larger clone, so it may be a read error. V usage is TRBV20-1 and J usage is TRBJ2-3; weak D call: TRBD2 (6 bases). This CDR3 is built from 16 residues. The germline gives CDR1 DFQATT, CDR2 SNEGSKA (reference sequence). This CDR3 is CCARDPALASTDTQYF. CDR3 coding DNA: TGCTGTGCTAGAGACCCGGCCCTAGCGAGCACAGATACGCAGTATTTT.

The V call is TRBV7-2, the J call TRBJ2-1, with a possible D match to TRBD2 (6 bases). This CDR3 has 17 amino acids. Germline CDR1 reads SGHTA; CDR2 reads FQGNSA. V lost 4 bases, J lost 0 bases, and 16 bases lay in between. The CDR3, as DNA: TGTGCCAGCAGCTCATCAATAGCGGTGAGCTCCTACAATGAGCAGTTCTTC. This codes for CASSSSIAVSSYNEQFF.

This clonotype was seen a handful of times. The V and J genes are TRBV11-2 and TRBJ1-3; D is undetermined. The CDR3 is 14 amino acids. Germline V gene lookup returns CDR1 SGHAT and CDR2 FQNNGV. Between the trimmed V and J ends, which lost 0 bases and 2 bases, there was a span of 5 bases. CDR3 loop: CASSLDVPGNTIYF. The CDR3 nucleotides read TGTGCCAGCAGCTTAGATGTCCCTGGAAACACCATATATTTT. Full variable domain (remainder filled in from reference TRBV11-2 and TRBJ1-3): EAGVAQSPRYKIIEKRQSVAFWCNPISGHATLYWYQQILGQGPKLLIQFQNNGVVDDSQLPKDRFSAERLKGVDSTLKIQPAKLEDSAVYLCASSLDVPGNTIYFGEGSWLTVV.

This clonotype occurred many times. The chain links TRBV25-1 to TRBJ2-7; 9 bases are shared with TRBD1. The V gene's germline CDR1 is MGHDK and CDR2 SYGVNS. V shed 4 bases, J shed 12 bases, and the junction held 4 bases outside the gene matches. The CDR3 has 11 amino acids. This CDR3 is CASSGGTGRYF. The CDR3 DNA follows: TGTGCCAGCAGTGGCGGGACAGGGAGGTACTTC.

V gene TRBV10-3 combines with J gene TRBJ1-2, with D perhaps TRBD1 (6 bases). The CDR3 consists of 16 residues. With 2 bases removed from V and 4 bases from J, the gap between germline ends came to 17 bases. Per the germline V gene, CDR1 is ENHRY and CDR2 is SYGVKD. The CDR3 DNA reads as TGTGCCATCAGTGAGATGGGGGGGGCTCATGGCTATGGCTACACCTTC. This encodes CAISEMGGAHGYGYTF.

The chain joins TRBV7-9 to TRBJ2-1; D uncertain. Between the trimmed V and J ends, which lost 2 bases and 2 bases, there was a span of 10 bases. The CDR3 length is 15 residues. CDR1 and CDR2 from the germline V gene are SEHNR and FQNEAQ (reference sequence). CDR3 loop: CASSLWADTYNEQFF. The CDR3 DNA sequence: TGTGCCAGCAGCTTATGGGCCGATACCTACAATGAGCAGTTCTTC. The whole variable domain, remainder taken from reference TRBV7-9 and TRBJ2-1, is DTGVSQNPRHKITKRGQNVTFRCDPISEHNRLYWYRQTLGQGPEFLTYFQNEAQLEKSRLLSDRFSAERPKGSFSTLEIQRTEQGDSAMYLCASSLWADTYNEQFFGPGTRLTVL.

J is TRBJ2-1 and V is TRBV11-2; 12 bases are a match to TRBD2. The CDR3 has 15 residues. The ends lost 8 bases at V and 3 bases at J; junction bases unmatched: 5. CDR1 is SGHAT and CDR2 is FQNNGV in the germline V gene. The CDR3 sequence is CASSSGRANYNEQFF. The CDR3 region has the DNA TGTGCCAGCTCTAGCGGGAGGGCGAACTACAATGAGCAGTTCTTC. Supplemented by reference TRBV11-2 and TRBJ2-1, the full variable domain reads EAGVAQSPRYKIIEKRQSVAFWCNPISGHATLYWYQQILGQGPKLLIQFQNNGVVDDSQLPKDRFSAERLKGVDSTLKIQPAKLEDSAVYLCASSSGRANYNEQFFGPGTRLTVL.

V is TRBV12-3 or TRBV12-4 and J is TRBJ2-6, with 7 bases that match TRBD1. Trimming cost V 7 bases and J 0 bases; bases outside gene matches: 3. The CDR3 consists of 15 residues. CDR3 sequence: CASIKGASGANVLTF. The CDR3 nucleotides are TGTGCCAGCATTAAGGGGGCCTCTGGGGCCAACGTCCTGACTTTC.